The present TCR beta chain was sequenced within a study of blood T cell repertoires in COVID-19 (TCRdb year 2020). Broadly, across the study: Samples covering the acute and convalescent phases of COVID-19 were provided by collaborators in the United States, Italy and Spain. Where available, HLA class I and class II types were taken from metadata supplied by the sample provider and were not determined by assay-based typing. The prospective study material was composed of cDNA or gDNA derived from T cells, B-cell-depleted T cells, or PBMCs. The repertoires were released in a freely available public database meant as a resource for research on the immune response to SARS-CoV-2. The sample metadata nearly always contained a de-identified subject ID, COVID-19 status, age in years and sex. The samples were drawn from the first 160 participants of the ongoing ImmuneRACE study and from 950 to 1,500 subjects provided by 6 global collaborators. The dataset comprised deeply sampled blood TCRbeta repertoires from subjects exposed to, actively infected with, or recovered from COVID-19. Study-wide conclusions, independent of this receptor: The quantity of clinical and demographic metadata differed by source and by participant and was supplied without curation.

The immunoSEQ Assay, a bias-controlled multiplex PCR, was used to amplify TCRbeta CDR3 regions from genomic DNA. On the study's bioinformatics: Within the assay, amplification of reference gene primers was used to estimate how many nucleated cells each sample contained. To quantify the absolute abundance of each unique TCRbeta CDR3 rearrangement, sequence reads were collapsed and filtered. For each sample, productive Simpson clonality was calculated as the square root of Simpson's diversity index over productive rearrangements. This immuneACCESS table, as held by TCRdb, lists in-frame sequences with V and J called but not all clones. Of the missing ones, under half trace to an unresolved V gene in checked studies; the others have no known cause. From that table come the V and J calls and clone size; the DNA was used to work out D and trimming. This sample gives some 200,000 clones in total; 86% of them show up just once. The leading ten clones occupy roughly 4.1% of the sample.

Note on this clone: Its recognized antigen is unknown. No base quality information exists; no much larger clone differs at one position.

For CDR1 and CDR2, the germline V gene lists KGHSH and LQKENI. Ends trimmed: V by 2 bases, J by 4 bases; bases unmatched to a gene: 1. From the cysteine up to the phenylalanine, the CDR3 has a length of 13 residues. Just CDR3 DNA is preserved here, 39 bases in frame from base 1. The collaborating institutions used their own protocols to collect whole blood in K2EDTA tubes. For TCRbeta analysis, collaborators shipped samples as frozen whole blood, isolated PBMCs, or DNA extracted from either of those sample types. The chain links TRBV18 with TRBJ1-2; 7 bases in between match TRBD1. The TCR originated in a man between 50 and 59 years old with acute or convalescent COVID-19. The sequencing input was peripheral blood. The CDR3 region: CASSPGTAYGYTF. The DNA sequence is given as TGTGCCAGCTCACCAGGGACAGCCTATGGCTACACCTTC.